The entry that follows covers one T cell receptor (beta chain) sequence. The antigen is unknown. These data are taken from a study of shared clonotypes between healthy human individuals. The CDR3 length is 16 residues. Germline values: CDR1 LNHNV, CDR2 YYDKDF (reference sequence). V was trimmed by 0 bases and J by 2 bases, leaving 11 bases between them. Sorted-subset replicate PCRs used 200 to 250 ng DNA, approximately 27,000 T cell genomes. As processed by the authors: Junction-only sequences without quality scores came from ImmunoSEQ, so filtering differed. Using immunoSEQ multiplex PCR, the repertoire was profiled, and TCRdb retains in-frame clones only, with some absent. That table furnishes V, J and clone size, whereas the DNA furnished D and trimming. Counted here are hundreds of thousands of clones, about three quarters occurring once; the ten biggest clones make up approximately 1.8%. Findings of the study overall: Rarefaction analysis demonstrated incomplete sorted-subset sequencing notwithstanding large depth.

The sample taken for sequencing was memory CD4+ T cells sorted from blood. Stated subset: CD45RA-negative fraction. The chain is built from TRBV15 and TRBJ1-5; D uncertain. The receptor was isolated from a woman aged 25 to 39 in good health. In DNA, the CDR3 is TGTGCCACCAGCAGAGATATCTGGGTGGGCAATCAGCCCCAGCATTTT. Its protein product is CATSRDIWVGNQPQHF.